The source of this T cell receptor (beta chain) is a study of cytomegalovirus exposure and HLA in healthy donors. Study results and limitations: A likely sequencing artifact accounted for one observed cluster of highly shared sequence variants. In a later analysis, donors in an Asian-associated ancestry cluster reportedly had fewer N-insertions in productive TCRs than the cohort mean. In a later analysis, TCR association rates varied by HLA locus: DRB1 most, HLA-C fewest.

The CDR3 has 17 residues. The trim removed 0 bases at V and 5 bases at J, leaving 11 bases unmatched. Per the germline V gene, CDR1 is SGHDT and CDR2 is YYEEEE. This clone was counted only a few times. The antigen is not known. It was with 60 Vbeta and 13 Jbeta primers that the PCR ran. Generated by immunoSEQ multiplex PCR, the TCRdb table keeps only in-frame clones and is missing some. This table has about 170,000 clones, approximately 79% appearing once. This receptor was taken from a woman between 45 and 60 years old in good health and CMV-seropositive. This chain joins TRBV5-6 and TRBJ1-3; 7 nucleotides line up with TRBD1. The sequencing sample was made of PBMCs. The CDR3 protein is CASSLVEGAKIRNTIYF. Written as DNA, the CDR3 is TGTGCCAGCAGCTTGGTTGAGGGGGCAAAGATCCGAAACACCATATATTTT.